This T cell receptor beta chain was recorded in a study of blood T cell repertoires in COVID-19. Study in general: Samples came from the United States, Italy and Spain, spanning acute and convalescent COVID-19. Sources were T cells, B-cell-depleted T cells, or PBMCs; the material itself was cDNA or gDNA.

Everyone who took part was roughly 18 to 100 years old, and they came from about two dozen US areas. Those designated as exposed participants met a COVID-19 case within 2 weeks before study entry. Clones were sequenced by immunoSEQ multiplex PCR, and TCRdb holds only the in-frame ones, with some missing. The table shows 120,000 to 150,000 clones, with 87% occurring only once. The CDR3 sequence is 15 residues long. Trimming shortened V by 2 bases and J by 3 bases, and 15 bases separated the two germline ends. From germline, CDR1 is SGHTS and CDR2 YDEGEE. What was sequenced was PBMCs or T cells enriched from blood (not recorded which). The rearrangement joins TRBV5-8 to TRBJ2-7; D might be TRBD1 (6 bases). This clonotype was obtained from a woman aged 40 to 49 who had been exposed to COVID-19. CDR3 nucleotide sequence: TGTGCCAGCAGCTTACAGGGTTCTCTAGGCTACGAGCAGTACTTC. Translated: CASSLQGSLGYEQYF.